Each of the 20 T cell receptor beta chains below was sequenced from the same sample in a study of blood T cell repertoires in COVID-19. Repertoires were generated with immunoSEQ multiplex PCR, while TCRdb's copy carries only in-frame clones and drops some. The sample has roughly 26,000 clones; 66% are singletons. Sample: peripheral blood. Every receptor here comes from a man aged 60 to 69 with active or convalescent COVID-19.

This chain uses TRBV6-6 with TRBJ2-2; tentative D call: TRBD1 (5 bases). This CDR3 is 17 amino acids long. Germline V gene lookup returns CDR1 MNHNY and CDR2 SVGAGI (reference sequence). V lost 5 bases and J 4 bases, leaving 20 bases between the germline ends. The CDR3 DNA reads TGTGCCAGCAGTCTCAGAGGTCGGACAAGCATCACCGGGGAGCTGTTTTTT. This encodes CASSLRGRTSITGELFF.

This clone was detected only a few times. The chain joins TRBV9 to TRBJ2-5; 7 nucleotides line up with TRBD1. The junction had 3 bases not matched to a gene; V was cut back by 3 bases and J by 1 base. The CDR3 covers 14 residues. The germline CDR1 and CDR2 sequences are SGDLS and YYNGEE. The CDR3, as DNA: TGTGCCAGCAGCGCAAGACAGGGCCAAGAGACCCAGTACTTC. Translation: CASSARQGQETQYF.

The rearrangement joins TRBV10-3 to TRBJ2-7; the match to TRBD2 covers 9 bases. The germline CDR1 and CDR2 sequences are ENHRY and SYGVKD. There are 14 residues in the CDR3. V lost 8 bases to trimming and J lost 5 bases; unmatched junction nucleotides: 10. CDR3 protein: CAIDQAGGNHEQYF. CDR3 bases: TGTGCCATCGACCAAGCGGGAGGAAACCACGAGCAGTACTTC.

This rearrangement joins TRBV6-4 to TRBJ1-2, with 9 bases identical to TRBD1. The trim removed 4 bases at V and 6 bases at J, leaving 12 bases unmatched. The CDR3 has 16 amino acids. Germline CDR1 and CDR2: MRHNA and SNTAGT. The CDR3 region is CASSGSETGGKDGYTF. CDR3 DNA sequence: TGTGCCAGCAGTGGTAGTGAGACAGGGGGAAAGGATGGCTACACCTTC.

The CDR3 loop reads CASSQERGGAGPYNEQFF. DNA for the CDR3: TGTGCCAGCAGCCAAGAACGAGGGGGGGCCGGCCCCTACAATGAGCAGTTCTTC. The rearrangement joins TRBV3-1 (or the pseudogene TRBV3-2) to TRBJ2-1; perhaps TRBD2 as D (7 bases). The CDR3 runs to 18 residues. In germline, CDR1 is LGHDT, CDR2 YNNKEL (reference sequence). The ends were cut back, 0 bases at V and 2 bases at J, with 17 bases in the middle.

This rearrangement joins TRBV27 to TRBJ1-1; TRBD1 is a possible D gene (6 bases). This CDR3 is 14 amino acids long. Trimming pared 6 bases from V and 0 bases from J, leaving 11 bases between. Germline V lookup: CDR1 MNHEY, CDR2 SMNVEV (reference sequence). In DNA, the CDR3 is TGTGCCAGCAGCCCCCAGGGGTTGAACACTGAAGCTTTCTTT. It specifies CASSPQGLNTEAFF.

The chain carries TRBV5-1 and TRBJ1-1, with D possibly being TRBD1 (6 bases). The germline V and J ends were trimmed by 0 bases and 1 base, with 16 bases remaining between them. The CDR3 length is 17 residues. Germline values: CDR1 SGHRS, CDR2 YFSETQ. The CDR3 DNA sequence: TGCGCCAGCAGCTTGGCTCTTAGGGGGATGGCGAACACTGAAGCTTTCTTT. Its translation is CASSLALRGMANTEAFF.

Only a few counts were recorded for this clone. The chain links TRBV29-1 to TRBJ1-1; 7 nucleotides line up with TRBD1. The germline gives CDR1 SQVTM, CDR2 ANQGSEA. Trimming at V came to 3 bases and at J to 3 bases, leaving 10 bases not matched to a gene. The CDR3 sequence is 15 residues long. This chain's CDR3 is CSVDQTGRIHTEAFF. CDR3 in DNA: TGCAGCGTTGACCAGACAGGGAGAATACACACTGAAGCTTTCTTT.

The V gene is TRBV29-1, the J gene TRBJ1-3; unclear D gene. V dropped 4 bases and J dropped 3 bases, with 7 bases sitting between them. The CDR3 extends over 12 amino acids. Germline V gene data show CDR1 as SQVTM and CDR2 as ANQGSEA. As DNA, the CDR3 is TGCAGCGTTGTTCCCGGTGGAAACACCATATATTTT. Its protein is CSVVPGGNTIYF.

The chain couples TRBV18 to TRBJ2-3; 8 nucleotides align to TRBD2. Germline V gives CDR1 KGHSH, CDR2 LQKENI. The CDR3 runs 16 residues. With 3 bases clipped from V and 5 bases from J, the junction kept 10 bases outside the gene matches. For the CDR3, the DNA is TGTGCCAGCTCACCCCGAGCGGGAGTAAGTGGAGATACGCAGTATTTT. This encodes CASSPRAGVSGDTQYF.

This clone appeared a single time. This chain joins TRBV10-3 and TRBJ2-3, with D possibly TRBD1 on 6 matching bases. The germline V gene has CDR1 ENHRY and CDR2 SYGVKD. There are 15 residues in the CDR3. The V gene lost 8 bases and the J gene lost 1 base, with 16 bases spanning the gap. The CDR3 sequence is CAIGERAGGTDTQYF. CDR3 sequence (DNA): TGTGCCATCGGGGAGAGGGCAGGGGGCACAGATACGCAGTATTTT.

This clone came up a few times. This chain uses TRBV27 with TRBJ2-7; a possible D gene is TRBD2 (6 bases). Germline CDR1 is MNHEY and CDR2 is SMNVEV (reference sequence). Trimming took 0 bases from V and 1 from J, leaving 10 bases between them. The CDR3 extends over 15 amino acids. The CDR3 bases are TGTGCCAGCAGTTTATCTCGTAGCGGATCCTACGAGCAGTACTTC. Amino acids: CASSLSRSGSYEQYF.

V usage is TRBV27 and J usage is TRBJ1-2, with 9 bases aligning to TRBD1. Per the germline V gene, CDR1 is MNHEY and CDR2 is SMNVEV (reference sequence). V dropped 4 bases and J dropped 4; count of bases not matched to a gene: 13. This CDR3 is 17 amino acids long. The DNA of the CDR3 is TGTGCCAGCAGTTCCGGCCGGGACAGGGAAACAAGCTATGGCTACACCTTC. Protein: CASSSGRDRETSYGYTF.

This clone was detected only once. This chain uses TRBV28 with TRBJ2-2, with 10 bases that match TRBD1. Trimming at V came to 2 bases and at J to 4 bases, leaving 1 base not matched to a gene. Per germline, CDR1 MDHEN and CDR2 SYDVKM. This CDR3 contains 15 residues. The CDR3 bases are TGTGCCAGCAGTTTAGACAGGGGGCTCACCGGGGAGCTGTTTTTT. It codes for CASSLDRGLTGELFF. The whole variable domain, filled in from reference TRBV28 and TRBJ2-2, reads DVKVTQSSRYLVKRTGEKVFLECVQDMDHENMFWYRQDPGLGLRLIYFSYDVKMKEKGDIPEGYSVSREKKERFSLILESASTNQTSMYLCASSLDRGLTGELFFGEGSRLTVL.

V is TRBV2 and J is TRBJ1-2, with D hard to call. The V gene's germline CDR1 is SNHLY and CDR2 FYNNEI. The CDR3 length is 13 residues. Trimming pared 3 bases from V and 1 base from J, leaving 6 bases between. The CDR3 is CASSEQFNYGYTF. The DNA of the CDR3 is TGTGCCAGCAGTGAGCAGTTTAACTATGGCTACACCTTC.

The chain links TRBV10-2 to TRBJ2-1; 8 positions agree with TRBD1. J was trimmed by 8 bases and V by 3 bases; bases with no gene match: 6. Germline assignment: CDR1 WSHSY and CDR2 SAAADI. The CDR3 runs to 14 residues. The CDR3 sequence: CASSDQGAGHEQFF. CDR3 in DNA: TGCGCCAGCAGTGATCAGGGGGCGGGCCATGAGCAGTTCTTC.

The chain has TRBV25-1 and TRBJ1-1; TRBD1 aligns across 8 bases. The CDR3 is made up of 15 amino acids. Germline trimming cut 7 bases from V and 1 base from J; bases unmatched to any gene: 8. From germline, CDR1 is MGHDK and CDR2 SYGVNS. DNA of the CDR3: TGTGCCAGCACGGAACCTGGGACAGGGAACACTGAAGCTTTCTTT. As protein: CASTEPGTGNTEAFF.

This clone showed up just once. J is TRBJ2-5 and V is TRBV9, with TRBD2 identical over 12 bases. The junction had 5 bases not matched to a gene; V was cut back by 3 bases and J by 2 bases. CDR1 and CDR2 (germline): SGDLS, YYNGEE. CDR3 length equals 16 residues. The CDR3 nucleotides read TGTGCCAGCAGCGCCACTAGCGGGGGGACGCAAGAGACCCAGTACTTC. Translated: CASSATSGGTQETQYF.

The J gene is TRBJ1-5, the V gene TRBV6-1; 7 nucleotides line up with TRBD1. V shed 3 bases, J shed 7 bases, and the junction held 12 bases outside the gene matches. The CDR3 is made up of 16 amino acids. The V gene's germline CDR1 is MNHNS and CDR2 SASEGT. CDR3 region: CASSDRTTGVRQPQHF. The DNA for the CDR3 is TGTGCCAGCAGTGACCGTACTACAGGGGTGAGGCAGCCCCAGCATTTT.

This clone was seen a few times. This sequence joins TRBV12-5 and TRBJ2-1; 7 positions match TRBD1. This CDR3 comprises 17 residues. Germline V gene data show CDR1 as LGHNT and CDR2 as FRNRAP. Trimming took 1 base from V and 5 from J; bases not matched to a gene: 11. CDR3 nucleotide sequence: TGTGCTAGTGGTTTGGCGATTACTTGGGACAGCCACAATGAGCAGTTCTTC. Translating gives CASGLAITWDSHNEQFF.